This T cell receptor (beta chain) is from a study of shared clonotypes between healthy human individuals. In germline, CDR1 is MNHEY, CDR2 SVGAGI. The CDR3 contains 16 residues. The ends lost 4 bases at V and 6 bases at J; junction bases unmatched: 9. Over several immunoSEQ plates, each subset's genomic DNA was distributed in even portions. Sequenced by immunoSEQ multiplex PCR; TCRdb stores in-frame clones only, minus some. The sample has about 380,000 clones, about 96% seen once. Sequenced input: memory CD8+ T cells sorted from blood. Sample subset: CD45RO+ cells pooled with CCR7-negative TemRA cells. The receptor comes from a man aged 25 to 45 in good health. The chain links TRBV6-5 to TRBJ2-5, with 12 positions matching TRBD2. CDR3 amino acids: CASSSSTSGSWKTQYF. The CDR3 DNA reads TGTGCCAGCAGTTCCTCGACTAGCGGGAGCTGGAAGACCCAGTACTTC.